These 25 T cell receptor beta chains originate from one sample sequenced in a study of cytomegalovirus exposure and HLA in healthy donors. Generated by immunoSEQ multiplex PCR, the TCRdb table keeps only in-frame clones and is missing some. The data show 60,000 to 75,000 clones, with just under 95% seen just once and roughly 6.6% held by the top ten. Material: PBMCs. These receptor sequences come from a woman aged 18-35 years in good health and CMV-seropositive.

This sequence joins TRBV27 and TRBJ2-1; 13 positions match TRBD2. The CDR3 runs to 16 residues. Per the germline V gene, CDR1 is MNHEY and CDR2 is SMNVEV (reference sequence). V was clipped by 4 bases and J by 4 bases; unmatched bases: 4. In nucleotides, the CDR3 is TGTGCCAGCAGTTCTACTAGCGGGAGGGTATACAATGAGCAGTTCTTC. It encodes CASSSTSGRVYNEQFF.

The V gene is TRBV7-2, the J gene TRBJ2-7; weak D call: TRBD1 (6 bases). The V gene's germline CDR1 is SGHTA and CDR2 FQGNSA. This CDR3 region has 15 residues. V was shortened by 3 bases and J by 2 bases, with 14 bases between the two germline ends. CDR3 nucleotides: TGTGCCAGCAGCTTTGACAGGACAGCGACCTACGAGCAGTACTTC. It translates to CASSFDRTATYEQYF.

V gene TRBV19 combines with J gene TRBJ1-2; D possibly corresponds to TRBD1 (6 bases). Trimming took off 6 bases at V and 5 bases at J, with 13 bases between the two ends. Germline CDR1 LNHDA, CDR2 SQIVND (reference sequence). This CDR3 is built from 13 residues. CDR3 nucleotides: TGTGCCAGTAGGCAGGGGTTACTTTATGGCTACACCTTC. Translation: CASRQGLLYGYTF.

This chain connects TRBV2 to TRBJ2-3; D gene ambiguous. V shed 6 bases and J shed 0 bases, with 19 bases lying between them. Germline lookup yields CDR1 SNHLY and CDR2 FYNNEI. The length of the CDR3 is 17 residues. The CDR3 sequence: CASRTGTWAPSTDTQYF. The CDR3 DNA sequence: TGTGCCAGCAGAACCGGCACCTGGGCCCCAAGCACAGATACGCAGTATTTT.

The J gene is TRBJ2-3, the V gene TRBV7-6; perhaps TRBD1 as D (5 bases). CDR3 length: 14 residues. Germline CDR1 reads SGHVS; CDR2 reads FNYEAQ. With 1 base removed from V and 6 bases from J, the gap between germline ends came to 11 bases. CDR3 sequence (DNA): TGTGCCAGCAGCTTAGGAGTAGGGGCGGATACGCAGTATTTT. This codes for CASSLGVGADTQYF.

This chain joins TRBV27 and TRBJ1-1; 7 bases align to TRBD1. The CDR3 loop spans 13 amino acids. Per germline, CDR1 MNHEY and CDR2 SMNVEV (reference sequence). The J segment lost 6 bases and the V segment lost 3 bases, leaving 4 bases of the junction unmatched. CDR3 nucleotides: TGTGCCAGCAGTTTCACAGGGGCCCCTGAAGCTTTCTTT. Translated: CASSFTGAPEAFF.

The V call is TRBV27, the J call TRBJ2-3; the D gene is possibly TRBD2 (6 bases). Germline V gives CDR1 MNHEY, CDR2 SMNVEV (reference sequence). The CDR3 runs 15 residues. V lost 7 bases and J lost 5, with 19 bases in between. The CDR3, as DNA: TGTGCCAGCACCAAGGGCACCCTCGGGGGAGATACGCAGTATTTT. Its protein is CASTKGTLGGDTQYF.

There are a few counts of this clone. The chain employs TRBV27 and TRBJ2-6; 7 bases fit TRBD2. The germline gives CDR1 MNHEY, CDR2 SMNVEV (reference sequence). This CDR3 is built from 16 residues. After removal of 1 base from V and 4 bases from J, the junction contained 4 bases not matched to a gene. The CDR3 coding sequence is TGTGCCAGCAGTTTATTGGGGGGGAGAGGGGCCAACGTCCTGACTTTC. This sequence encodes CASSLLGGRGANVLTF.

This sequence joins TRBV7-8 and TRBJ2-7, with TRBD2 matching over 15 bases. Germline CDR1 SGHVS, CDR2 FQNEAQ. Trimming removed 5 bases from V and 6 bases from J; junction bases left unmatched: 5. The CDR3 has 15 residues. As DNA, the CDR3 is TGTGCCAGCAGCACTGGACTAGCGGGAGGGCTCGAGCAGTACTTC. As protein: CASSTGLAGGLEQYF.

CDR3 amino acids: CSVDQETQYF. CDR3 DNA: TGCAGTGTCGACCAAGAGACCCAGTACTTC. V is TRBV20-1 and J is TRBJ2-5; D call uncertain. The CDR3 length is 10 residues. The germline V and J ends were trimmed by 7 bases and 0 bases, with 3 bases remaining between them. Germline CDR1 is DFQATT and CDR2 is SNEGSKA (reference sequence).

CDR3 sequence reads: CAIQLGGFNSPLHF. The DNA for the CDR3 is TGTGCCATTCAGCTAGGGGGCTTTAATTCACCCCTCCACTTT. The chain joins TRBV28 to TRBJ1-6; 7 nucleotides agree with TRBD1. This CDR3 contains 14 residues. V dropped 10 bases and J dropped 6; count of bases not matched to a gene: 9. Looked up from germline, CDR1 is MDHEN and CDR2 is SYDVKM. The full variable domain, with the rest looked up from reference TRBV28 and TRBJ1-6, is DVKVTQSSRYLVKRTGEKVFLECVQDMDHENMFWYRQDPGLGLRLIYFSYDVKMKEKGDIPEGYSVSREKKERFSLILESASTNQTSMYLCAIQLGGFNSPLHFGNGTRLTVT.

This chain uses TRBV5-1 with TRBJ2-1, with 9 bases fitting TRBD1. This CDR3 region has 14 residues. Germline values: CDR1 SGHRS, CDR2 YFSETQ. Germline trimming cut 5 bases from V and 7 bases from J; bases unmatched to any gene: 7. The CDR3 DNA is TGCGCCAGCAGTGTACAGGGGGCTGGAAATGAGCAGTTCTTC. Translated, it gives CASSVQGAGNEQFF.

The count of this clone is one. The rearrangement uses TRBV18 and TRBJ1-4; TRBD1 aligns across 7 bases. The ends lost 3 bases at V and 3 bases at J; junction bases unmatched: 1. Germline-derived CDR1 and CDR2 are KGHSH and LQKENI. The CDR3 contains 14 residues. The CDR3 DNA follows: TGTGCCAGCTCACCGGGACAGTCTAATGAAAAACTGTTTTTT. It is translated as CASSPGQSNEKLFF. Combining the CDR3 with reference TRBV18 and TRBJ1-4 gives the whole variable domain NAGVMQNPRHLVRRRGQEARLRCSPMKGHSHVYWYRQLPEEGLKFMVYLQKENIIDESGMPKERFSAEFPKEGPSILRIQQVVRGDSAAYFCASSPGQSNEKLFFGSGTQLSVL.

The rearrangement joins TRBV11-1 to TRBJ2-3; the match to TRBD2 covers 10 bases. The CDR3 consists of 16 residues. CDR1 is SGHAT and CDR2 is FQDESV in the germline V gene (reference sequence). The J segment lost 1 base and the V segment lost 2 bases, leaving 3 bases of the junction unmatched. The DNA for the CDR3 is TGTGCCAGCAGCTTACCGACTAGCGGGCGCACAGATACGCAGTATTTT. Its protein product is CASSLPTSGRTDTQYF. The full variable domain, rest sourced from reference TRBV11-1 and TRBJ2-3, is EAEVAQSPRYKITEKSQAVAFWCDPISGHATLYWYRQILGQGPELLVQFQDESVVDDSQLPKDRFSAERLKGVDSTLKIQPAELGDSAMYLCASSLPTSGRTDTQYFGPGTRLTVL.

This clone was detected once. The chain couples TRBV5-1 to TRBJ2-3; D gene ambiguous. This CDR3 is 14 amino acids long. Germline-derived CDR1 and CDR2 are SGHRS and YFSETQ. The germline V and J ends were trimmed by 0 bases and 1 base, with 6 bases remaining between them. As DNA, the CDR3 is TGCGCCAGCAGCTTGGTTTCAGGCACAGATACGCAGTATTTT. Translation: CASSLVSGTDTQYF.

The chain joins TRBV9 to TRBJ2-7; a possible D gene is TRBD1 (5 bases). V was trimmed by 10 bases and J by 0 bases, leaving 23 bases between them. The CDR3 totals 16 residues. Germline V gene data show CDR1 as SGDLS and CDR2 as YYNGEE. The CDR3 loop reads CARRHAPSQVSYEQYF. DNA for the CDR3: TGTGCCCGAAGGCACGCGCCGTCACAGGTCTCCTACGAGCAGTACTTC.

This chain connects TRBV5-1 to TRBJ2-5, with 11 bases lining up with TRBD2. The CDR3 has 14 amino acids. Germline V gives CDR1 SGHRS, CDR2 YFSETQ. Unmatched junction bases numbered 2, after V lost 2 bases and J lost 5 bases. This CDR3 reads CASSLSSGRETQYF. The CDR3 DNA is TGCGCCAGCAGCTTATCTAGCGGGAGGGAGACCCAGTACTTC.

This rearrangement joins TRBV9 to TRBJ1-1, with a weak D call TRBD1 (5 bases). This CDR3 contains 14 residues. CDR1 and CDR2 (germline): SGDLS, YYNGEE. V lost 4 bases to trimming and J lost 1 base, with 11 bases between them. The CDR3 nucleotides read TGTGCCAGCAGCTATGTAGGGGAGAACACTGAAGCTTTCTTT. Protein product: CASSYVGENTEAFF.

This chain connects TRBV7-8 to TRBJ2-5; 7 bases map to TRBD1. Unmatched junction bases numbered 7, after V lost 2 bases and J lost 10 bases. Germline V gene lookup returns CDR1 SGHVS and CDR2 FQNEAQ. The CDR3 consists of 13 residues. DNA for the CDR3: TGTGCCAGCAGCTTATACCAGGGGGATGGCCAGTACTTC. Protein: CASSLYQGDGQYF.

The chain carries TRBV5-1 and TRBJ2-5; D might be TRBD2 (7 bases). Trimming took 0 bases from V and 5 from J, leaving 8 bases between them. The CDR3 runs 13 residues. CDR1 SGHRS and CDR2 YFSETQ come from the germline V gene. CDR3 region: CASSLGGGETQYF. In DNA, the CDR3 is TGCGCCAGCAGCTTGGGCGGGGGCGAGACCCAGTACTTC. Variable domain in full (rest from reference TRBV5-1 and TRBJ2-5): KAGVTQTPRYLIKTRGQQVTLSCSPISGHRSVSWYQQTPGQGLQFLFEYFSETQRNKGNFPGRFSGRQFSNSRSEMNVSTLELGDSALYLCASSLGGGETQYFGPGTRLLVL.

The chain employs TRBV6-6 and TRBJ1-4; a weak D match, TRBD1 (5 bases). Trimming left V 0 bases short and J 7 bases short, with 15 bases between. Germline CDR1 reads MNHNY; CDR2 reads SVGAGI (reference sequence). The CDR3 sequence is 16 residues long. CDR3 nucleotides: TGTGCCAGCAGTTACTCGGGAGGGGCCGAGGGTGAAAAACTGTTTTTT. This translates into CASSYSGGAEGEKLFF.

CDR3 coding DNA: TGCAGCGCCGCGGGTCACCACAGCTCCTACGAGCAGTACTTC. Protein: CSAAGHHSSYEQYF. The V gene is TRBV29-1, the J gene TRBJ2-7; D possibly corresponds to TRBD2 (5 bases). Trimming stripped 7 bases from V and 0 bases from J, with 16 bases between. From germline, CDR1 is SQVTM and CDR2 ANQGSEA. The CDR3 loop spans 14 amino acids.

This chain connects TRBV7-2 to TRBJ1-6, with no clear D. V gave up 0 bases and J gave up 3 bases, with 18 bases separating them. The CDR3 is 19 residues long. Germline V gives CDR1 SGHTA, CDR2 FQGNSA. The DNA of the CDR3 is TGTGCCAGCAGCTTAGCGCTACCGGGGAAAGGCTTCTATAATTCACCCCTCCACTTT. Its protein is CASSLALPGKGFYNSPLHF.

The genes are TRBV14 and TRBJ2-1; TRBD2 matches 7 bases. The germline gives CDR1 SGHDN, CDR2 FVKESK. There are 14 residues in the CDR3. Trimming took 5 bases from V and 8 from J; bases not matched to a gene: 9. The CDR3 DNA sequence: TGTGCCAGCAGCTTGGTCGCGGGAGTGGATGAGCAGTTCTTC. This translates into CASSLVAGVDEQFF.

The chain joins TRBV4-3 to TRBJ1-1; possible D gene TRBD1, 5 bases. V lost 2 bases and J lost 2, with 9 bases in between. Germline CDR1 and CDR2: LGHNA and YSLEER. The CDR3 is 14 amino acids. CDR3 region: CASSQRQINTEAFF. The CDR3 DNA reads as TGCGCCAGCAGCCAACGACAGATCAACACTGAAGCTTTCTTT.